This T cell receptor (beta chain) came from a study of blood T cell repertoires in COVID-19. At the level of the study: Samples came from the United States, Italy and Spain, spanning acute and convalescent COVID-19. In each case, the material was cDNA or gDNA derived from T cells, B-cell-depleted T cells, or PBMCs.

Original analysis: Scientists estimated how many nucleated cells there were by amplifying reference gene primers. Method: immunoSEQ multiplex PCR; TCRdb's copy keeps in-frame clones and lacks some. That table gives V, J and clone size, and the DNA gave D and trimming. In the table there are about 270,000 clones, approximately 89% of which are singletons. Symptom resolution, clearance, or two negative PCRs marked the recovered donors of Cohort 3. The V gene end was trimmed by 4 bases and the J gene end by 7 bases; junction bases not matched to a gene: 13. CDR1 and CDR2 from the germline V gene are SGHRS and YFSETQ. The CDR3 is made up of 16 amino acids.

This chain links TRBV5-1 with TRBJ1-4; the match to TRBD1 covers 7 bases. Material for sequencing was PBMCs or T cells enriched from blood (not recorded which). This clonotype originated in a woman aged 55 to 70 who had recovered from COVID-19. The CDR3, as DNA: TGCGCCAGCAGCATTGGACAGGTCCCAGAGGGTGAAAAACTGTTTTTT. Its translation: CASSIGQVPEGEKLFF.